The next 26 T cell receptor beta chains were all read from a single sample in a study of identical twins. TCRdb ran MiXCR on the 5' RACE reads and lists one entry per CDR3 protein. The sample lists 150,000 or so distinct CDR3 sequences, under 4.5% occurring once. Sequenced: memory T cells sorted from blood. Receptors originate from a man aged 18-30 years in good health.

This clonotype was counted at least ten times. This rearrangement joins TRBV18 to TRBJ2-5; D unclear. CDR3 length: 14 amino acids. Germline CDR1 is KGHSH and CDR2 is LQKENI. Trimming removed 5 bases from V and 2 bases from J, with 12 bases in between. CDR3 residues: CASSSRTRQETQYF. The CDR3, as DNA: TGTGCCAGCTCATCACGGACCAGGCAAGAGACCCAGTACTTC.

In this sample, this clonotype turned up a few times. The chain combines TRBV5-1 with TRBJ2-2, with 8 positions matching TRBD1. CDR1 and CDR2 (germline): SGHRS, YFSETQ. The CDR3 loop spans 15 amino acids. V dropped 1 base and J dropped 4; count of bases not matched to a gene: 3. In DNA form, the CDR3 reads TGCGCCAGCAGCTTGCTAGACAGGGGCACCGGGGAGCTGTTTTTT. Protein product: CASSLLDRGTGELFF.

The chain has TRBV5-4 and TRBJ1-4; unclear D gene. The CDR3 length is 14 residues. Germline-derived CDR1 and CDR2 are SGHNT and YYREEE (reference sequence). The V end lost 0 bases, the J end lost 6 bases, and 9 bases lay between the germline ends. The CDR3 region has the DNA TGTGCCAGCAGCTTGGAGCCTTGGGATGAAAAACTGTTTTTT. This sequence encodes CASSLEPWDEKLFF.

Many counts were recorded for this clonotype. V usage is TRBV12-3 or TRBV12-4 and J usage is TRBJ1-5; D unclear. This CDR3 contains 13 residues. The V gene lost 6 bases and the J gene lost 3 bases, with 9 bases spanning the gap. The CDR3 DNA reads as TGTGCCAGCAGCCTAGGGCACAATCAGCCCCAGCATTTT. Translation: CASSLGHNQPQHF.

The table lists this clonotype with many counts. V is TRBV5-1 and J is TRBJ1-1; a possible D gene is TRBD1 (6 bases). Per germline, CDR1 SGHRS and CDR2 YFSETQ. CDR3 size: 12 residues. Trimming stripped 2 bases from V and 5 bases from J, with 7 bases between. As DNA, the CDR3 is TGCGCCAGCAGCTTCCAGGGGACTGAAGCTTTCTTT. Protein product: CASSFQGTEAFF.

There are many counts of this clonotype. The V and J genes are TRBV10-3 and TRBJ2-7; possible D gene TRBD1, 6 bases. Germline CDR1 and CDR2: ENHRY and SYGVKD. Trimming left V 2 bases short and J 7 bases short, with 18 bases between. This CDR3 is built from 15 residues. The CDR3 DNA reads as TGTGCCATCAGTGAGGGGACACTTGCCCGAGGGGAGCAGTACGTC. This gives the protein CAISEGTLARGEQYV.

The V gene is TRBV12-3 or TRBV12-4, the J gene TRBJ2-7, with no clear D. The CDR3 contains 13 residues. The ends were cut back, 3 bases at V and 4 bases at J, with 10 bases in the middle. CDR3 protein: CASSFGFGYEQYV. In DNA, the CDR3 is TGTGCCAGCAGTTTTGGGTTTGGGTACGAGCAGTACGTC.

In regard to this clonotype: Since no conserved phenylalanine or tryptophan closes the CDR3, a read error is the likely cause. This chain uses TRBV9 with TRBJ2-5; 10 bases map to TRBD1. The CDR3 is 17 residues long. The V gene end was trimmed by 2 bases and the J gene end by 4 bases; junction bases not matched to a gene: 11. Germline lookup yields CDR1 SGDLS and CDR2 YYNGEE. DNA of the CDR3: TGTGCCAGCAGCGTCTATGGGACAGGGGCGATGGGAGAGACCCAGTACCTC. Residues: CASSVYGTGAMGETQYL.

This clonotype was found many times. This chain connects TRBV20-1 to TRBJ2-1; TRBD2 matches at 7 bases. The CDR3 is 16 amino acids. The V segment lost 1 base and the J segment 5 bases; nucleotides outside the gene matches: 11. Looked up from germline, CDR1 is DFQATT and CDR2 is SNEGSKA (reference sequence). The CDR3 protein is CSARVPGGSKNNEQFF. The CDR3, as DNA: TGCAGTGCTAGAGTTCCGGGCGGGAGCAAGAACAATGAGCAGTTCTTC.

In its sample, this clonotype was seen many times. V gene TRBV5-5 combines with J gene TRBJ1-3, with D hard to call. The germline V gene has CDR1 SGHKS and CDR2 YYEKEE (reference sequence). The CDR3 consists of 14 residues. The V and J ends lost 4 bases and 0 bases respectively, with 8 bases between them. In DNA, the CDR3 is TGTGCCAGCAGCCGGGAGGTCTCTGGAAACACCATATATTTT. It codes for CASSREVSGNTIYF.

The rearrangement uses TRBV11-2 and TRBJ2-3; D gene uncertain. The V gene lost 4 bases and the J gene lost 4 bases, with 15 bases spanning the gap. The length of the CDR3 is 15 residues. Germline V gene lookup returns CDR1 SGHAT and CDR2 FQNNGV. CDR3 DNA sequence: TGTGCCAGCAGCTCCCCGCGTCGCCACCCAGATACGCAGTATTTT. This gives the protein CASSSPRRHPDTQYF.

This clonotype was counted at least ten times. V is TRBV29-1 and J is TRBJ1-1; TRBD1 might be the D (6 bases). Germline lookup yields CDR1 SQVTM and CDR2 ANQGSEA. This CDR3 is 12 amino acids long. Trimming took off 6 bases at V and 5 bases at J, with 13 bases between the two ends. The DNA for the CDR3 is TGCAGCGTCGGAGGGGGGGGAACTGAAGCTTTCTTT. This gives the protein CSVGGGGTEAFF.

This clonotype has at least ten counts. J is TRBJ1-6 and V is TRBV7-9; TRBD1 matches 7 bases. V gave up 5 bases and J gave up 5 bases; unmatched junction bases: 3. The CDR3 covers 14 residues. Germline CDR1 is SEHNR and CDR2 is FQNEAQ (reference sequence). CDR3 residues: CASSLGTDNSPLHF. In DNA, the CDR3 is TGTGCCAGCAGCCTCGGGACAGATAATTCACCCCTCCACTTT.

At least ten counts were recorded for this clonotype. The genes are TRBV4-2 and TRBJ2-2, with unresolved D. Germline V lookup: CDR1 LGHNA, CDR2 YNFKEQ. Trimming pared 0 bases from V and 0 bases from J, leaving 5 bases between. This CDR3 is 15 amino acids long. The CDR3 nucleotides are TGTGCCAGCAGCCAAGAGGGCTCGAACACCGGGGAGCTGTTTTTT. Protein sequence: CASSQEGSNTGELFF.

The chain couples TRBV3-1 to TRBJ2-7, with D tentatively TRBD2 (7 bases). Deletions cut 6 bases from V and 7 bases from J, with 13 bases between. The CDR3 totals 12 residues. Looked up from germline, CDR1 is LGHDT and CDR2 is YNNKEL (reference sequence). CDR3 DNA: TGTGCCAGCAGGAAGGGAGGGGGGGAGCAGTACTTC. It codes for CASRKGGGEQYF.

A few counts support this clonotype. The V gene is TRBV6-4, the J gene TRBJ2-1; 10 bases are a match to TRBD1. The CDR3 has 15 residues. J gave up 8 bases and V 5 bases, and 9 bases lay outside the gene matches. The germline V gene encodes CDR1 MRHNA and CDR2 SNTAGT. CDR3: CASSPGQGFFDEQFF. The CDR3 DNA is TGTGCCAGCAGTCCGGGACAGGGGTTTTTCGATGAGCAGTTCTTC.

This clonotype was seen repeatedly, ten times or more. V gene TRBV3-1 combines with J gene TRBJ2-2; the match to TRBD1 covers 8 bases. With V trimmed by 1 base and J by 1 base, 2 bases remained unmatched. In germline, CDR1 is LGHDT, CDR2 YNNKEL (reference sequence). The CDR3 is 16 residues long. The CDR3 DNA reads TGTGCCAGCAGCCAAGGTACAGGGGGGAACACCGGGGAGCTGTTTTTT. It specifies CASSQGTGGNTGELFF.

This clonotype was observed many times. The chain employs TRBV12-3 or TRBV12-4 and TRBJ1-1; TRBD1 agrees at 8 bases. The CDR3 contains 11 residues. V was clipped by 10 bases and J by 11 bases; unmatched bases: 9. The CDR3 nucleotides read TGTGCCACCGCGACAGGGGTTGACGCTTTCTTT. Amino acids: CATATGVDAFF.

Many counts were recorded for this clonotype. The V and J genes are TRBV6-2 or TRBV6-3 and TRBJ1-3; D is undetermined. CDR3 length: 13 amino acids. The germline V gene has CDR1 MNHEY and CDR2 SVGEGT. V lost 8 bases and J lost 0, with 8 bases in between. CDR3 amino acids: CASDRSSGNTIYF. As DNA, the CDR3 is TGTGCCAGCGACCGATCCTCTGGAAACACCATATATTTT.

This clonotype was recorded at least ten times. The rearrangement joins TRBV5-1 to TRBJ2-1, with 9 bases identical to TRBD2. Germline CDR1 reads SGHRS; CDR2 reads YFSETQ. The CDR3 has 16 amino acids. V trimming: 4 bases; J trimming: 1 base; junction bases outside the gene matches: 6. DNA for the CDR3: TGCGCCAGCAGCGCTGGACTAGCGCCGTCCTACAATGAGCAGTTCTTC. It encodes CASSAGLAPSYNEQFF.

This clonotype occurred many times. This chain connects TRBV6-5 to TRBJ1-1, with D uncertain. The V end was cut by 0 bases, the J end by 11 bases, with 13 bases between. From germline, CDR1 is MNHEY and CDR2 SVGAGI. The CDR3 contains 13 residues. CDR3 protein: CASSYSVYLEAFF. The CDR3 DNA follows: TGTGCCAGCAGTTACTCGGTTTATCTTGAGGCTTTCTTT.

This clonotype was seen more than once but under ten times. The V call is TRBV2, the J call TRBJ2-3; possible D gene TRBD2, 6 bases. The CDR3 has 15 residues. CDR1 is SNHLY and CDR2 is FYNNEI in the germline V gene. Between the trimmed V and J ends, which lost 10 bases and 0 bases, there was a span of 17 bases. The DNA for the CDR3 is TGTGCCACTAAAAGGAGGGCCCTTAGCACAGATACGCAGTATTTT. This translates into CATKRRALSTDTQYF.

Many counts were recorded for this clonotype. The genes are TRBV9 and TRBJ2-5; TRBD2 might be the D (6 bases). Germline CDR1 SGDLS, CDR2 YYNGEE. V gave up 0 bases and J gave up 1 base, with 13 bases separating them. The CDR3 is made up of 16 amino acids. CDR3 loop: CASSVASGSPQETQYF. The CDR3 region has the DNA TGTGCCAGCAGCGTAGCTTCCGGGAGCCCCCAAGAGACCCAGTACTTC.

Many counts were recorded for this clonotype. The rearrangement uses TRBV7-2 and TRBJ2-1; the match to TRBD2 covers 7 bases. This CDR3 is built from 16 residues. The trim removed 5 bases at V and 2 bases at J, leaving 9 bases unmatched. CDR1 is SGHTA and CDR2 is FQGNSA in the germline V gene. The CDR3 loop is CASSPAAGVTYNEQFF. CDR3 DNA: TGTGCCAGCAGCCCAGCCGCGGGAGTTACCTACAATGAGCAGTTCTTC.

In this sample, this clonotype turned up a few times. The J gene is TRBJ2-2, the V gene TRBV6-1, with TRBD2 as a possible D gene (6 bases). CDR1 and CDR2 (germline): MNHNS, SASEGT. The length of the CDR3 is 14 residues. V was shortened by 8 bases and J by 5 bases, with 15 bases between the two germline ends. CDR3 sequence reads: CASVRERVTGELFF. CDR3 DNA: TGTGCCAGCGTCCGGGAGAGAGTAACCGGGGAGCTGTTTTTT.

This clonotype came up many times. The CDR3 bases are TGTGCCAGCAGTTTACAGGGGGTGAACACTGAAGCTTTCTTT. It is translated as CASSLQGVNTEAFF. The chain recombines TRBV27 with TRBJ1-1, with TRBD1 identical over 7 bases. Trimming took 2 bases from V and 0 from J; bases not matched to a gene: 0. The CDR3 spans 14 residues. Germline V gene sequence: CDR1 MNHEY, CDR2 SMNVEV (reference sequence).